One sample yielded the 31 T cell receptor beta chains listed below, sequenced in a study of cytomegalovirus exposure and HLA in healthy donors. Use of 60 Vbeta and 13 Jbeta primers characterized the PCR. Measured with immunoSEQ multiplex PCR; TCRdb has only the in-frame clones, and not every one. The sample holds over 100,000 clones, about 74% seen once. Sample: PBMCs. The source is a young man in good health and CMV-seropositive.

The chain uses TRBV7-6 and TRBJ2-3, with TRBD2 matching 11 bases. The germline V gene encodes CDR1 SGHVS and CDR2 FNYEAQ. This CDR3 has 16 residues. V lost 4 bases and J lost 2; bases outside the gene matches: 5. The DNA for the CDR3 is TGTGCCAGCAGCTCTCTTAGCGGGGGGGCCACAGATACGCAGTATTTT. It is translated as CASSSLSGGATDTQYF.

This clone has only one observation. The rearrangement uses TRBV28 and TRBJ1-1; D remains unclear. The CDR3 extends over 14 amino acids. Germline-derived CDR1 and CDR2 are MDHEN and SYDVKM. Trimming took 5 bases from V and 4 from J, leaving 14 bases between them. CDR3: CASSESDWATEAFF. The CDR3 DNA reads as TGTGCCAGCAGTGAATCGGACTGGGCCACTGAAGCTTTCTTT.

The chain combines TRBV11-2 with TRBJ1-6, with D possibly being TRBD1 (5 bases). The length of the CDR3 is 19 residues. The V end lost 0 bases, the J end lost 9 bases, and 24 bases lay between the germline ends. Germline lookup yields CDR1 SGHAT and CDR2 FQNNGV. DNA for the CDR3: TGTGCCAGCAGCTTAGAGGGTCAGGGCAACTCACAAAGAGGTTCACCCCTCCACTTT. Encoded protein: CASSLEGQGNSQRGSPLHF.

The chain links TRBV14 to TRBJ1-1; 9 bases map to TRBD1. The ends lost 5 bases at V and 1 base at J; junction bases unmatched: 2. Germline loops: CDR1 SGHDN, CDR2 FVKESK. CDR3 length equals 14 residues. The CDR3 region is CASSKTGGNTEAFF. As DNA, the CDR3 is TGTGCCAGCAGCAAGACAGGGGGGAACACTGAAGCTTTCTTT.

This chain uses TRBV27 with TRBJ2-1, with 12 bases lining up with TRBD2. This CDR3 is 17 amino acids long. Germline trimming cut 5 bases from V and 2 bases from J; bases unmatched to any gene: 7. CDR1 and CDR2 from the germline V gene are MNHEY and SMNVEV (reference sequence). The CDR3 DNA sequence: TGTGCCAGCAGTATCCTCTGGACTAGCGGGACCTACAATGAGCAGTTCTTC. Translation gives CASSILWTSGTYNEQFF.

The chain joins TRBV7-2 to TRBJ2-1, with 10 bases fitting TRBD2. J lost 0 bases, V lost 3 bases, and 8 bases had no gene match. CDR3 length equals 18 residues. Germline V gene data show CDR1 as SGHTA and CDR2 as FQGNSA. CDR3 nucleotides: TGTGCCAGCAGCTTTCCCCGCCAGCGGGGGGGCTCCTACAATGAGCAGTTCTTC. Its translation: CASSFPRQRGGSYNEQFF.

The rearrangement links TRBV29-1 to TRBJ2-5, with TRBD1 matching 9 bases. The J call may be incorrect, as the DNA end agrees better with TRBJ2-7. The CDR3 runs to 13 residues. Per germline, CDR1 SQVTM and CDR2 ANQGSEA. In DNA, the CDR3 is TGCAGCGTGGAGGGACAGGGACGCTACGAGCAGTACTTC. Its translation is CSVEGQGRYEQYF.

This clone appeared once. This chain uses TRBV9 with TRBJ2-2; no firm D call. The CDR3 contains 13 residues. The ends were cut back, 6 bases at V and 3 bases at J, with 9 bases in the middle. Germline V CDR1 and CDR2: SGDLS, YYNGEE. CDR3 nucleotide sequence: TGTGCCAGCACCTTTTTCGACACCGGGGAGCTGTTTTTT. Residues: CASTFFDTGELFF.

This rearrangement joins TRBV29-1 to TRBJ2-7, with 7 bases identical to TRBD2. The ends lost 3 bases at V and 7 bases at J; junction bases unmatched: 12. Per germline, CDR1 SQVTM and CDR2 ANQGSEA. The CDR3 runs to 14 residues. DNA of the CDR3: TGCAGCGTTGATATGGGAACGGCGCGGGAGGAGCAGTACTTC. Its protein product is CSVDMGTAREEQYF.

The chain uses TRBV19 and TRBJ2-5, with D unclear. Germline V lookup: CDR1 LNHDA, CDR2 SQIVND (reference sequence). The CDR3 covers 13 residues. The germline V and J ends were trimmed by 5 bases and 6 bases, with 13 bases remaining between them. The CDR3 DNA is TGTGCCAGTAGTGACGCTAGTCGGCAGACCCAGTACTTC. Translating gives CASSDASRQTQYF. Full variable domain (outside the CDR3, taken from reference TRBV19 and TRBJ2-5): DGGITQSPKYLFRKEGQNVTLSCEQNLNHDAMYWYRQDPGQGLRLIYYSQIVNDFQKGDIAEGYSVSREKKESFPLTVTSAQKNPTAFYLCASSDASRQTQYFGPGTRLLVL.

The V call is TRBV11-2, the J call TRBJ2-2; D not resolved. The CDR3 runs 13 residues. Trimming shortened V by 0 bases and J by 6 bases, and 5 bases separated the two germline ends. CDR1 SGHAT and CDR2 FQNNGV come from the germline V gene. The CDR3 coding sequence is TGTGCCAGCAGCTTAGATCAGTCCGGGGAGCTGTTTTTT. The encoded protein is CASSLDQSGELFF.

This clone was seen a handful of times. V is TRBV6-6 and J is TRBJ1-3, with 9 bases that match TRBD1. Germline trimming cut 7 bases from V and 6 bases from J; bases unmatched to any gene: 7. The CDR3 is 14 amino acids. Germline CDR1 MNHNY, CDR2 SVGAGI (reference sequence). CDR3 loop: CASTLDRGQNTIYF. For the CDR3, the DNA is TGTGCCAGCACCCTGGACAGGGGACAAAACACCATATATTTT.

The rearrangement uses TRBV5-1 and TRBJ2-3; 10 bases agree with TRBD2. The CDR3 extends over 16 amino acids. J lost 3 bases, V lost 5 bases, and 9 bases had no gene match. The germline V gene encodes CDR1 SGHRS and CDR2 YFSETQ. The CDR3 spells CASSRSTSGVTDTQYF. The CDR3 DNA follows: TGCGCCAGCAGTCGAAGCACTAGCGGGGTAACAGATACGCAGTATTTT. The full variable domain, rest sourced from reference TRBV5-1 and TRBJ2-3, is KAGVTQTPRYLIKTRGQQVTLSCSPISGHRSVSWYQQTPGQGLQFLFEYFSETQRNKGNFPGRFSGRQFSNSRSEMNVSTLELGDSALYLCASSRSTSGVTDTQYFGPGTRLTVL.

In its sample, this clone was seen once. V and J are TRBV7-2 and TRBJ2-5; possible D gene TRBD2, 5 bases. The CDR3 extends over 16 amino acids. V lost 3 bases, J lost 2 bases, and 16 bases lay in between. CDR1 is SGHTA and CDR2 is FQGNSA in the germline V gene. The CDR3 region is CASSFSPWTGQETQYF. CDR3 in DNA: TGTGCCAGCAGCTTTAGTCCCTGGACTGGGCAAGAGACCCAGTACTTC.

A few counts support this clone. V gene TRBV28 combines with J gene TRBJ1-1; unclear D gene. Trimming stripped 2 bases from V and 1 base from J, with 5 bases between. Germline V gene data show CDR1 as MDHEN and CDR2 as SYDVKM. CDR3 length equals 13 residues. The CDR3 sequence: CASSLAGNTEAFF. The CDR3 coding sequence is TGTGCCAGCAGTTTAGCAGGGAACACTGAAGCTTTCTTT.

The chain is built from TRBV5-1 and TRBJ2-2; 9 bases are a match to TRBD2. The J segment lost 4 bases and the V segment lost 5 bases, leaving 6 bases of the junction unmatched. The length of the CDR3 is 15 residues. The V gene's germline CDR1 is SGHRS and CDR2 YFSETQ. In nucleotides, the CDR3 is TGCGCCAGCAGGCTCGGGACTAGCAGCACCGGGGAGCTGTTTTTT. Translation: CASRLGTSSTGELFF.

A note on this clone: The junction departs from germline at one end; a sequencing error may be responsible. The chain combines TRBV27 with TRBJ1-2; the match to TRBD1 covers 7 bases. The CDR3 covers 15 residues. Germline V gene data show CDR1 as MNHEY and CDR2 as SMNVEV (reference sequence). This CDR3 reads CASSRTGTLNYGYPF. For the CDR3, the DNA is TGTGCCAGCAGTCGGACAGGAACCTTAAACTATGGCTACCCCTTC.

The chain couples TRBV9 to TRBJ1-2, with 7 bases matching TRBD1. The CDR3 length is 15 residues. CDR1 and CDR2 (germline): SGDLS, YYNGEE. Germline trimming cut 4 bases from V and 1 base from J; bases unmatched to any gene: 7. The CDR3 loop is CASSLRDSHNYGYTF. The DNA of the CDR3 is TGTGCCAGCAGCCTCCGGGACAGCCATAACTATGGCTACACCTTC. Full variable domain (remainder filled in from reference TRBV9 and TRBJ1-2): DSGVTQTPKHLITATGQRVTLRCSPRSGDLSVYWYQQSLDQGLQFLIQYYNGEERAKGNILERFSAQQFPDLHSELNLSSLELGDSALYFCASSLRDSHNYGYTFGSGTRLTVV.

In this sample, this clone turned up many times. The V gene is TRBV12-5, the J gene TRBJ1-1; unclear D gene. The CDR3 loop spans 11 amino acids. The germline V gene has CDR1 LGHNT and CDR2 FRNRAP. Trimming stripped 9 bases from V and 7 bases from J, with 12 bases between. In DNA form, the CDR3 reads TGTGCTAGCGGTCGGGAGATTGAAGCTTTCTTT. Its protein product is CASGREIEAFF.

This clone was picked up one time. The chain is built from TRBV7-2 and TRBJ1-2; 8 bases match TRBD1. Germline CDR1 SGHTA, CDR2 FQGNSA. Unmatched junction bases numbered 0, after V lost 1 base and J lost 5 bases. The CDR3 covers 13 residues. This chain's CDR3 is CASSLDRGYGYTF. DNA for the CDR3: TGTGCCAGCAGCTTAGACAGGGGGTATGGCTACACCTTC.

The J gene is TRBJ2-3, the V gene TRBV4-1, with TRBD1 identical over 8 bases. The V segment lost 5 bases and the J segment 4 bases; nucleotides outside the gene matches: 8. Per the germline V gene, CDR1 is MGHRA and CDR2 is YSYEKL. The CDR3 extends over 15 amino acids. This chain's CDR3 is CASSSSQGVADTQYF. The CDR3 DNA reads TGCGCCAGCAGCTCATCACAGGGGGTTGCAGATACGCAGTATTTT.

The chain combines TRBV10-3 with TRBJ1-1, with D possibly TRBD1 on 6 matching bases. The V gene lost 3 bases and the J gene lost 1 base, with 9 bases spanning the gap. This CDR3 is 14 amino acids long. Germline values: CDR1 ENHRY, CDR2 SYGVKD. CDR3 sequence (DNA): TGTGCCATCAGTGAAGGGGGAGAGAACACTGAAGCTTTCTTT. Encoded protein: CAISEGGENTEAFF.

V is TRBV5-1 and J is TRBJ1-2; D unresolved. Germline lookup yields CDR1 SGHRS and CDR2 YFSETQ. Trimming took 5 bases from V and 2 from J, leaving 10 bases between them. CDR3 size: 13 residues. CDR3 sequence reads: CASRAGSNYGYTF. The DNA for the CDR3 is TGCGCCAGCAGGGCGGGGTCCAACTATGGCTACACCTTC. Complete variable domain (other parts from reference TRBV5-1 and TRBJ1-2): KAGVTQTPRYLIKTRGQQVTLSCSPISGHRSVSWYQQTPGQGLQFLFEYFSETQRNKGNFPGRFSGRQFSNSRSEMNVSTLELGDSALYLCASRAGSNYGYTFGSGTRLTVV.

This clone was observed a few times. This rearrangement joins TRBV6-1 to TRBJ2-1, with TRBD1 as a possible D gene (6 bases). The germline V gene encodes CDR1 MNHNS and CDR2 SASEGT. The CDR3 has 15 amino acids. The germline V and J ends were trimmed by 8 bases and 1 base, with 15 bases remaining between them. CDR3 sequence: CASRPRTGSYNEQFF. CDR3 nucleotides: TGTGCCAGCCGTCCTAGAACAGGGTCCTACAATGAGCAGTTCTTC.

The J gene is TRBJ2-1, the V gene TRBV27; D might be TRBD1 (5 bases). The CDR3 is 17 amino acids. V lost 3 bases, J lost 4 bases, and 19 bases lay in between. The germline V gene encodes CDR1 MNHEY and CDR2 SMNVEV (reference sequence). CDR3 protein: CASSLTTAEIPYNEQFF. The CDR3 DNA reads TGTGCCAGCAGTTTGACGACAGCCGAAATACCGTACAATGAGCAGTTCTTC.

CDR3 amino acids: CASSEYRGSPSPLHF. CDR3 coding DNA: TGTGCCAGCAGTGAATATCGGGGTTCACCTTCACCCCTCCACTTT. The V gene is TRBV25-1, the J gene TRBJ1-6; D ambiguous. This CDR3 comprises 15 residues. V was clipped by 0 bases and J by 9 bases, with 12 bases between them. CDR1 is MGHDK, CDR2 SYGVNS, per germline. The entire variable domain, with the rest obtained from reference TRBV25-1 and TRBJ1-6, is as follows: EADIYQTPRYLVIGTGKKITLECSQTMGHDKMYWYQQDPGMELHLIHYSYGVNSTEKGDLSSESTVSRIRTEHFPLTLESARPSHTSQYLCASSEYRGSPSPLHFGNGTRLTVT.

Only a few counts were recorded for this clone. The chain couples TRBV2 to TRBJ1-1, with D hard to call. Trimming took off 6 bases at V and 7 bases at J, with 9 bases between the two ends. The CDR3 totals 11 residues. CDR1 and CDR2 from the germline V gene are SNHLY and FYNNEI. Here the CDR3 reads CASSPGCEAFF. The DNA of the CDR3 is TGTGCCAGCAGCCCCGGTTGTGAAGCTTTCTTT.

The rearrangement links TRBV28 to TRBJ2-1; D possibly corresponds to TRBD1 (6 bases). This CDR3 spans 14 amino acids. Germline V lookup: CDR1 MDHEN, CDR2 SYDVKM. Trimming removed 8 bases from V and 8 bases from J, with 19 bases in between. CDR3 region: CASGKGGPIDEQFF. CDR3 coding DNA: TGTGCCAGCGGAAAAGGGGGACCCATCGATGAGCAGTTCTTC.

The chain has TRBV28 and TRBJ1-2, with 9 nucleotides matching TRBD1. Trimming at V came to 5 bases and at J to 4 bases, leaving 8 bases not matched to a gene. The CDR3 extends over 15 amino acids. Germline values: CDR1 MDHEN, CDR2 SYDVKM. The CDR3 here is CASSTTGGDSYGYTF. CDR3 in DNA: TGTGCCAGCAGTACTACAGGGGGCGACTCCTATGGCTACACCTTC.

The chain carries TRBV7-9 and TRBJ2-2; weak D call: TRBD2 (5 bases). Germline V lookup: CDR1 SEHNR, CDR2 FQNEAQ (reference sequence). Between the trimmed V and J ends, which lost 5 bases and 2 bases, there was a span of 9 bases. The CDR3 length is 14 residues. CDR3 amino acids: CASSGPGNTGELFF. CDR3 DNA: TGTGCCAGCAGCGGCCCGGGAAACACCGGGGAGCTGTTTTTT. The whole variable domain, filled in from reference TRBV7-9 and TRBJ2-2, reads DTGVSQNPRHKITKRGQNVTFRCDPISEHNRLYWYRQTLGQGPEFLTYFQNEAQLEKSRLLSDRFSAERPKGSFSTLEIQRTEQGDSAMYLCASSGPGNTGELFFGEGSRLTVL.

This clone has a handful of counts. The chain employs TRBV6-6 and TRBJ2-7; D call uncertain. V dropped 8 bases and J dropped 0 bases, with 8 bases sitting between them. The length of the CDR3 is 12 residues. The germline V gene has CDR1 MNHNY and CDR2 SVGAGI (reference sequence). CDR3 protein: CASSVGSYEQYF. The DNA for the CDR3 is TGTGCCAGCTCCGTCGGCTCCTACGAGCAGTACTTC.